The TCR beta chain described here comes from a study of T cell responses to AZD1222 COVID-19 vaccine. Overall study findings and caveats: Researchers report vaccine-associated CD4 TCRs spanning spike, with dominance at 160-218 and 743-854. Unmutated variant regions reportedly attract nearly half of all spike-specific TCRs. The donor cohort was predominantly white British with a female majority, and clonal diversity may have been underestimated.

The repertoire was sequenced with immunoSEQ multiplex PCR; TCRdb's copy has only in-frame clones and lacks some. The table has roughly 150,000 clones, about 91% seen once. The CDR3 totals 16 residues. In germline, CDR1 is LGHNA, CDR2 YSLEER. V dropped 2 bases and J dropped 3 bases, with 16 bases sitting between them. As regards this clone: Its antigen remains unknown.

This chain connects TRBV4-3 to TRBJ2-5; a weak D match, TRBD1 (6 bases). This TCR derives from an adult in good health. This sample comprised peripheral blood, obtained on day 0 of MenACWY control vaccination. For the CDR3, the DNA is TGCGCCAGCAGCCAACAGTGGACAGTCAATAAAGAGACCCAGTACTTC. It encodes CASSQQWTVNKETQYF.